This passage covers 26 T cell receptor beta chains from one sample sequenced in a study of shared clonotypes between healthy human individuals. Generated by immunoSEQ multiplex PCR, the TCRdb table keeps only in-frame clones and is missing some. This repertoire shows about 1 million clones, 70% to 80% found once; its top ten account for about 1.5%. Sequenced input: memory CD4+ T cells sorted from blood. Subset here: CD45RA-negative fraction. These receptor sequences come from a man in his late teens or twenties in good health.

The chain couples TRBV6-7 to TRBJ1-1; 7 positions match TRBD1. TRBV6-7 is an ORF, with its function uncertain. Losses at the gene ends were 5 bases for V and 1 base for J; bases not matched to a gene: 4. The CDR3 has 14 amino acids. The CDR3 loop reads CASSQGQPNTEAFF. CDR3 nucleotide sequence: TGTGCCAGCAGTCAGGGACAGCCGAACACTGAAGCTTTCTTT.

A single count supports this clone. V gene TRBV4-1 combines with J gene TRBJ1-1; 9 positions agree with TRBD1. Germline V gives CDR1 MGHRA, CDR2 YSYEKL. The junction had 2 bases not matched to a gene; V was cut back by 2 bases and J by 1 base. CDR3 length: 15 residues. The CDR3 sequence: CASSQMDRGNTEAFF. CDR3 bases: TGCGCCAGCAGCCAAATGGACAGGGGGAACACTGAAGCTTTCTTT.

This chain joins TRBV5-8 and TRBJ2-7; 9 bases match TRBD2. Germline V gene data show CDR1 as SGHTS and CDR2 as YDEGEE. With 1 base clipped from V and 3 bases from J, the junction kept 11 bases outside the gene matches. This CDR3 is built from 17 residues. This CDR3 is CASSLPRDSGGNYEQYF. For the CDR3, the DNA is TGTGCCAGCAGCTTGCCAAGGGACAGCGGGGGGAACTACGAGCAGTACTTC.

The chain employs TRBV5-6 and TRBJ1-1; D remains unclear. The CDR3 length is 14 residues. Germline CDR1 reads SGHDT; CDR2 reads YYEEEE. V dropped 4 bases and J dropped 4 bases, with 14 bases sitting between them. CDR3 protein: CASSRTLWGTEAFF. The CDR3 DNA follows: TGTGCCAGCAGCCGGACCCTCTGGGGCACTGAAGCTTTCTTT.

V usage is TRBV6-5 and J usage is TRBJ2-7; D unclear. This CDR3 spans 14 amino acids. V was shortened by 4 bases and J by 2 bases, with 12 bases between the two germline ends. CDR1 MNHEY and CDR2 SVGAGI come from the germline V gene. CDR3 in amino acids: CASSSFLDPYEQYF. The CDR3 nucleotides read TGTGCCAGCAGTTCGTTCTTGGACCCCTACGAGCAGTACTTC.

The chain is built from TRBV7-6 and TRBJ1-1, with D possibly TRBD1 on 6 matching bases. Germline CDR1 reads SGHVS; CDR2 reads FNYEAQ. V was cut by 4 bases and J by 0 bases, with 9 bases left in between. CDR3 size: 14 residues. The CDR3 DNA follows: TGTGCCAGCAGCTCGACAGGATTGAACACTGAAGCTTTCTTT. Encoded protein: CASSSTGLNTEAFF.

V is TRBV10-1 and J is TRBJ1-5; no clear D gene. The V end was cut by 6 bases, the J end by 1 base, with 10 bases between. The CDR3 has 14 residues. Looked up from germline, CDR1 is WNHNN and CDR2 is SYGVQD (reference sequence). The CDR3 nucleotides are TGCGCCAGCAGGATTCTTAGAAGCAATCAGCCCCAGCATTTT. Protein sequence: CASRILRSNQPQHF.

In its sample, this clone was seen many times. The rearrangement links TRBV28 to TRBJ2-2, with D perhaps TRBD1 or TRBD2 (5 bases each). The CDR3 contains 14 residues. Germline-derived CDR1 and CDR2 are MDHEN and SYDVKM. V lost 9 bases and J 5 bases, leaving 16 bases between the germline ends. The CDR3 nucleotides are TGTGCCAGGGTACGAGGGGACGTAACCGGGGAGCTGTTTTTT. Translation: CARVRGDVTGELFF.

This clone was observed many times. J is TRBJ2-6 and V is TRBV5-4, with TRBD1 matching over 8 bases. The V segment lost 3 bases and the J segment 0 bases; nucleotides outside the gene matches: 11. CDR3 size: 19 residues. Germline CDR1 is SGHNT and CDR2 is YYREEE (reference sequence). The CDR3 loop is CASSSWDRFKGSGANVLTF. The DNA for the CDR3 is TGTGCCAGCAGCTCGTGGGACAGGTTCAAAGGCTCTGGGGCCAACGTCCTGACTTTC.

The chain has TRBV25-1 and TRBJ1-1; D gene ambiguous. The germline CDR1 and CDR2 sequences are MGHDK and SYGVNS. The CDR3 loop spans 12 amino acids. The ends were cut back, 3 bases at V and 5 bases at J, with 7 bases in the middle. This CDR3 is CASSDPGTEAFF. The CDR3 DNA sequence: TGTGCCAGCAGTGACCCGGGGACTGAAGCTTTCTTT.

This chain uses TRBV23-1 with TRBJ1-1; D perhaps matches TRBD1 (5 bases). TRBV23-1 is recorded as an ORF, its role being uncertain. V lost 0 bases and J 1 base, leaving 9 bases between the germline ends. This CDR3 spans 15 amino acids. CDR3 sequence reads: CASSQSGGSNTEAFF. CDR3 coding DNA: TGCGCCAGCAGTCAATCGGGGGGTTCGAACACTGAAGCTTTCTTT.

The chain combines TRBV5-6 with TRBJ2-3; the match to TRBD1 covers 8 bases. The germline gives CDR1 SGHDT, CDR2 YYEEEE. The CDR3 has 18 amino acids. V was pared by 5 bases and J by 0 bases, with 14 bases of the junction left unmatched. CDR3 loop: CASRENGQGWSSTDTQYF. The CDR3 bases are TGTGCCAGCAGGGAGAACGGACAGGGTTGGTCTAGCACAGATACGCAGTATTTT.

This sequence joins TRBV4-1 and TRBJ2-1; 7 bases are shared with TRBD1. J gave up 4 bases and V 1 base, and 10 bases lay outside the gene matches. This CDR3 is 17 amino acids long. Germline CDR1 and CDR2: MGHRA and YSYEKL. CDR3 loop: CASSQVTGQRFYNEQFF. In nucleotides, the CDR3 is TGCGCCAGCAGCCAAGTAACGGGACAGAGATTTTACAATGAGCAGTTCTTC.

V is TRBV4-1 and J is TRBJ2-1; TRBD2 matches at 8 bases. The CDR3 is 16 residues long. CDR1 is MGHRA and CDR2 is YSYEKL in the germline V gene. Trimming at V came to 5 bases and at J to 6 bases, leaving 12 bases not matched to a gene. The CDR3 sequence: CASSSRWLAGVNEQFF. The CDR3 DNA reads as TGCGCCAGCAGCTCCCGGTGGCTAGCGGGCGTCAATGAGCAGTTCTTC.

The chain is built from TRBV2 and TRBJ1-5; D uncertain. The CDR3 contains 12 residues. From germline, CDR1 is SNHLY and CDR2 FYNNEI. The germline V and J ends were trimmed by 4 bases and 7 bases, with 8 bases remaining between them. CDR3 in DNA: TGTGCCAGCAGTGGGGCACTCCAGCCCCAGCATTTT. Its protein is CASSGALQPQHF. The complete variable domain, with remaining parts taken from reference TRBV2 and TRBJ1-5, reads EPEVTQTPSHQVTQMGQEVILRCVPISNHLYFYWYRQILGQKVEFLVSFYNNEISEKSEIFDDQFSVERPDGSNFTLKIRSTKLEDSAMYFCASSGALQPQHFGDGTRLSIL.

This chain links TRBV5-1 with TRBJ2-7; D unresolved. V gave up 0 bases and J gave up 2 bases, with 15 bases separating them. The CDR3 runs 16 residues. Germline CDR1 and CDR2: SGHRS and YFSETQ. Written as DNA, the CDR3 is TGCGCCAGCAGCTTGGACCCCCAACGTACTACCTACGAGCAGTACTTC. Translating it yields CASSLDPQRTTYEQYF. The variable domain in full, completed from reference TRBV5-1 and TRBJ2-7, reads KAGVTQTPRYLIKTRGQQVTLSCSPISGHRSVSWYQQTPGQGLQFLFEYFSETQRNKGNFPGRFSGRQFSNSRSEMNVSTLELGDSALYLCASSLDPQRTTYEQYFGPGTRLTVT.

This clone was counted between two and nine times. The rearrangement uses TRBV28 and TRBJ2-2; D is undetermined. Germline V gives CDR1 MDHEN, CDR2 SYDVKM. CDR3 size: 14 residues. V was clipped by 7 bases and J by 2 bases, with 11 bases between them. The CDR3: CASMGSPNTGELFF. In DNA form, the CDR3 reads TGTGCCAGCATGGGCAGTCCAAACACCGGGGAGCTGTTTTTT.

The J gene is TRBJ2-7, the V gene TRBV12-5, with 7 bases aligning to TRBD1. CDR1 and CDR2 (germline): LGHNT, FRNRAP. With V trimmed by 6 bases and J by 0 bases, 5 bases remained unmatched. The CDR3 sequence is 14 residues long. The CDR3 DNA sequence: TGTGCTAGTGGGAGAGGGGGCAACTCCTACGAGCAGTACTTC. Its protein product is CASGRGGNSYEQYF.

The chain has TRBV30 and TRBJ2-1; TRBD2 agrees at 13 bases. Germline trimming cut 3 bases from V and 9 bases from J; bases unmatched to any gene: 5. The CDR3 runs 14 residues. Germline assignment: CDR1 GTSNPN and CDR2 SVGIG (reference sequence). DNA for the CDR3: TGTGCCTGGAGGGGGACTAGCGGGGCCGCTGAGCAGTTCTTC. This codes for CAWRGTSGAAEQFF.

J is TRBJ1-2 and V is TRBV11-2; D call uncertain. CDR3 length: 14 residues. From germline, CDR1 is SGHAT and CDR2 FQNNGV. V was pared by 2 bases and J by 7 bases, with 14 bases between. In DNA, the CDR3 is TGTGCCAGCAGCTTAATGCAGGATAGAACTGGCTACACCTTC. This translates into CASSLMQDRTGYTF.

CDR3: CASSEKGNEQYF. Here the CDR3 DNA reads TGTGCCAGCAGTGAGAAAGGGAACGAGCAGTACTTC. This chain uses TRBV27 with TRBJ2-7; D is uncertain. The CDR3 spans 12 residues. Per the germline V gene, CDR1 is MNHEY and CDR2 is SMNVEV (reference sequence). V gave up 5 bases and J gave up 5 bases, with 10 bases separating them.

The chain links TRBV7-2 to TRBJ2-7, with 8 bases lining up with TRBD2. The CDR3 extends over 14 amino acids. From germline, CDR1 is SGHTA and CDR2 FQGNSA. The J segment lost 1 base and the V segment lost 4 bases, leaving 3 bases of the junction unmatched. The CDR3 loop reads CASSSPGGSYEQYF. The CDR3 DNA reads TGTGCCAGCAGCTCCCCGGGAGGGTCCTACGAGCAGTACTTC.

A word on this clone: Distinct nucleotide sequences in the sample also encode this CDR3. The gene calls are TRBV7-9 and TRBJ2-1; D gene uncertain. Germline V gene lookup returns CDR1 SEHNR and CDR2 FQNEAQ (reference sequence). The CDR3 is made up of 11 amino acids. Deletions cut 1 base from V and 10 bases from J, with 5 bases between. CDR3 sequence (DNA): TGTGCCAGCAGCTTAGTCGGAGAGCAGTTCTTC. Translated, it gives CASSLVGEQFF.

The rearrangement uses TRBV18 and TRBJ2-7; D gene uncertain. The CDR3 consists of 15 residues. Germline values: CDR1 KGHSH, CDR2 LQKENI. The ends were cut back, 2 bases at V and 0 bases at J, with 11 bases in the middle. CDR3 sequence (DNA): TGTGCCAGCTCACCAATATCGATGGACTCCTACGAGCAGTACTTC. This gives the protein CASSPISMDSYEQYF. The variable domain in full, completed from reference TRBV18 and TRBJ2-7, reads NAGVMQNPRHLVRRRGQEARLRCSPMKGHSHVYWYRQLPEEGLKFMVYLQKENIIDESGMPKERFSAEFPKEGPSILRIQQVVRGDSAAYFCASSPISMDSYEQYFGPGTRLTVT.

This chain joins TRBV10-3 and TRBJ1-1, with D possibly TRBD1 on 6 matching bases. CDR1 and CDR2 from the germline V gene are ENHRY and SYGVKD. V gave up 0 bases and J gave up 1 base, with 9 bases separating them. The CDR3 is made up of 15 amino acids. The CDR3 coding sequence is TGTGCCATCAGTGAGTCCGACAGGTCGAACACTGAAGCTTTCTTT. This encodes CAISESDRSNTEAFF.

The chain recombines TRBV6-1 with TRBJ1-5; no firm D call. The CDR3 runs 13 residues. CDR1 and CDR2 (germline): MNHNS, SASEGT. With 6 bases removed from V and 2 bases from J, the gap between germline ends came to 8 bases. CDR3 DNA: TGTGCCAGCAGGGCGGTAGGCAATCAGCCCCAGCATTTT. Protein: CASRAVGNQPQHF.